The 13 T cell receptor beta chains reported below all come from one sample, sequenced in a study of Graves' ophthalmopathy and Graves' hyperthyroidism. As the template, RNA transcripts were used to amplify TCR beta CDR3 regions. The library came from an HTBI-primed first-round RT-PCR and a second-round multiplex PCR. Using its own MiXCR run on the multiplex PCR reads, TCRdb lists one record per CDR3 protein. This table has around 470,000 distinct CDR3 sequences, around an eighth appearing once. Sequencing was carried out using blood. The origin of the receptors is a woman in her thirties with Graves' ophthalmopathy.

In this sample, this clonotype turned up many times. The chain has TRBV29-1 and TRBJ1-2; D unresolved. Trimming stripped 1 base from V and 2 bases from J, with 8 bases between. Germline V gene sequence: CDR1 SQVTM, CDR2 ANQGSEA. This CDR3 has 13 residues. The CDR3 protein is CSVEGTINYGYTF. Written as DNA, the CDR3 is TGCAGCGTTGAAGGCACTATAAACTATGGCTACACCTTC. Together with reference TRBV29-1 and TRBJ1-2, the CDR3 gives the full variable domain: SAVISQKPSRDICQRGTSLTIQCQVDSQVTMMFWYRQQPGQSLTLIATANQGSEATYESGFVIDKFPISRPNLTFSTLTVSNMSPEDSSIYLCSVEGTINYGYTFGSGTRLTVV.

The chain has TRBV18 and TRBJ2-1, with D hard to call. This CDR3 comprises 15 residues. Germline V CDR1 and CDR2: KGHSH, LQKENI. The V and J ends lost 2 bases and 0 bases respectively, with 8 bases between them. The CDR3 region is CASSPADISYNEQFF. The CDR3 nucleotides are TGTGCCAGCTCACCAGCTGATATCTCCTACAATGAGCAGTTCTTC. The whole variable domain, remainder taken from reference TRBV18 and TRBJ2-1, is NAGVMQNPRHLVRRRGQEARLRCSPMKGHSHVYWYRQLPEEGLKFMVYLQKENIIDESGMPKERFSAEFPKEGPSILRIQQVVRGDSAAYFCASSPADISYNEQFFGPGTRLTVL.

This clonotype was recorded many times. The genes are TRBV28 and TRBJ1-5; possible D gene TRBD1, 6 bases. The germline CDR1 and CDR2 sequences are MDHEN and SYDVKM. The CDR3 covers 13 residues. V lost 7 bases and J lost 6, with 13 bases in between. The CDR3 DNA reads TGTGCCAGCACCACCGACAGGTCTCAGCCCCAGCATTTT. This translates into CASTTDRSQPQHF.

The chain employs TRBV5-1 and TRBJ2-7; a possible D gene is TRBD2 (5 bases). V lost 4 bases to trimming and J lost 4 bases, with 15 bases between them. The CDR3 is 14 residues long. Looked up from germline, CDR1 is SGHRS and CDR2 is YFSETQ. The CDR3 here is CASSLAGRGYEQYF. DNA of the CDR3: TGCGCCAGCAGCCTCGCAGGTAGAGGGTACGAGCAGTACTTC.

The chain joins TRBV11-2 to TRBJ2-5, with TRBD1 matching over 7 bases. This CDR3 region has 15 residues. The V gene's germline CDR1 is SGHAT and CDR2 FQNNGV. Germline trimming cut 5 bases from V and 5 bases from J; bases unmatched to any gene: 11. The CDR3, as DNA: TGTGCCAGCAGCCGAGGGATAGGGGGCGCCGAGACCCAGTACTTC. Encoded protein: CASSRGIGGAETQYF.

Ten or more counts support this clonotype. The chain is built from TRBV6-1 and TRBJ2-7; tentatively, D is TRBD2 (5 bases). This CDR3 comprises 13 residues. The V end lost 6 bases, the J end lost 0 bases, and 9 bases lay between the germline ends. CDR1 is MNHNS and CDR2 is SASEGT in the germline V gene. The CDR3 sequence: CASRGGYSYEQYF. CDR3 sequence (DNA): TGTGCCAGCAGAGGAGGATACTCCTACGAGCAGTACTTC.

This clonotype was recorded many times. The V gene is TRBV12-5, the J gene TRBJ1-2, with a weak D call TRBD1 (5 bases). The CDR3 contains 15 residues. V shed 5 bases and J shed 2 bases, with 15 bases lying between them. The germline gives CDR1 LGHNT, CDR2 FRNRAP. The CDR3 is CASGPSTALNYGYTF. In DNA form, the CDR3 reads TGTGCTAGTGGTCCCTCGACAGCCTTAAACTATGGCTACACCTTC.

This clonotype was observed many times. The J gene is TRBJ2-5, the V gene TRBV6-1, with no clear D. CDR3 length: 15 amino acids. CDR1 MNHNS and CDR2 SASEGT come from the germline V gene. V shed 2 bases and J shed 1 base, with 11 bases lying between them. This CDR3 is CASSERRQFQETQYF. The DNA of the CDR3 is TGTGCCAGCAGTGAACGTCGCCAGTTCCAAGAGACCCAGTACTTC.

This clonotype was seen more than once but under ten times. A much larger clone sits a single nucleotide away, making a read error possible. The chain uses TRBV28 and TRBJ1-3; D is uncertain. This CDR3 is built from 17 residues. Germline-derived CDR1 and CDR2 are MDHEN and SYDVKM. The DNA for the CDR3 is TGTGCCAGCAGTCTCCCGCCCCTGCCCTTCTCTGGAAACACCGTATATTTT. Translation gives CASSLPPLPFSGNTVYF.

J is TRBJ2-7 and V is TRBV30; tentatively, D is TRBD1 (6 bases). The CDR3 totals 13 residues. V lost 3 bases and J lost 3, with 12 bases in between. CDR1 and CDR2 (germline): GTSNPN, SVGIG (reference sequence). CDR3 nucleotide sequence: TGTGCCTGGAGCTACAGGGTCCTCTACGAGCAGTACTTC. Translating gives CAWSYRVLYEQYF.

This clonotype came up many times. The CDR3, as DNA: TGCAGTGCTAGAAAGGACAGGGCTGGAAACACCATATATTTT. It codes for CSARKDRAGNTIYF. The genes are TRBV20-1 and TRBJ1-3; 8 bases fit TRBD1. This CDR3 is built from 14 residues. Germline V lookup: CDR1 DFQATT, CDR2 SNEGSKA (reference sequence). V shed 2 bases and J 2 bases; nucleotides not matched to a gene: 2.

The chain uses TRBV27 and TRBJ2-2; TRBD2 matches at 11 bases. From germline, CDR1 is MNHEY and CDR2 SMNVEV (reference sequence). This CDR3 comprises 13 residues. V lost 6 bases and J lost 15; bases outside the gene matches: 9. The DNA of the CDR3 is TGTGCCAGCAGCCTACTAGCGGGAGCGGGGGTGTTTTTT. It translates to CASSLLAGAGVFF.

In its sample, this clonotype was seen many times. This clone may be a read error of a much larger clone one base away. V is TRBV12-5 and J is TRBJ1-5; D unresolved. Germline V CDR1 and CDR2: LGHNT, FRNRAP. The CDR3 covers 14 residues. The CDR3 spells CVSGLGQQGQPQHF. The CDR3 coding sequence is TGTGTTAGTGGTTTGGGTCAACAAGGTCAGCCCCAGCATTTT.